This paragraph covers one T cell receptor beta chain sequence. Its specificity is unknown. Other DNA sequences in the sample encode the same CDR3. Clones were sequenced by immunoSEQ multiplex PCR, and TCRdb holds only the in-frame ones, with some missing. Found here are a few million clones, approximately 95% of them singletons; the top ten hold around 0.4%. The CDR3 sequence is 13 residues long. Deletions cut 0 bases from V and 5 bases from J, with 7 bases between. Germline V gene lookup returns CDR1 LGHNA and CDR2 YNFKEQ. The sample belongs to a study of shared clonotypes between healthy human individuals. Study-wide context: A couple of women and a few men aged 18 to 49 served as donors.

Study results and caveats: Memory subsets generally showed lower estimated richness than naive subsets. It was observed that roughly 4.8% of naive CD4 clonotypes were shared across several donors.

The receptor was isolated from a man between 18 and 29 years old in good health. Some clones in this sample may be carry-over from other donors' samples. J is TRBJ1-1 and V is TRBV4-2, with D hard to call. Sequences were obtained from naive CD4+ T cells from PBMCs. Subset noted: CD45RA+ positively selected. This CDR3 is CASSQDLRTEAFF. CDR3 DNA sequence: TGTGCCAGCAGCCAAGATTTACGGACTGAAGCTTTCTTT.